This section outlines one TCR beta chain sequence together with its context. The CDR3 runs to 13 residues. The V gene end was trimmed by 10 bases and the J gene end by 7 bases; junction bases not matched to a gene: 10. TCRdb keeps only in-frame clones here, not all; method: immunoSEQ multiplex PCR. The sample shows around 200,000 clones, over 75% of them seen only once. The data stem from a study of blood T cell repertoires in COVID-19. As for the study in general: Acute and convalescent COVID-19 specimens originated in the United States, Italy and Spain.

The V and J genes are TRBV12-3 or TRBV12-4 and TRBJ2-1; 7 bases are shared with TRBD2. Sequencing used peripheral blood. This clonotype was sampled from a man older than 75 with acute or convalescent COVID-19. CDR3: CAMFLAGANEQFF. In nucleotides, the CDR3 is TGTGCCATGTTCTTGGCGGGAGCTAATGAGCAGTTCTTC.